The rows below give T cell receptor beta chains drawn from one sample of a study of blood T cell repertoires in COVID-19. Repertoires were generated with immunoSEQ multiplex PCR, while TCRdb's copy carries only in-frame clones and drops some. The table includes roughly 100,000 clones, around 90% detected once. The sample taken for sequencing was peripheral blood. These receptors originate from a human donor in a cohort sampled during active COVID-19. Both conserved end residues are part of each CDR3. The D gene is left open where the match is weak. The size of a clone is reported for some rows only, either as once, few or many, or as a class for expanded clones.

cdr3_aa: CASSLNLRSGTGYGYTF; cdr3_nt: TGTGCCAGCAGCTTAAATCTCCGGTCGGGGACAGGCTATGGCTACACCTTC; d_call: TRBD1; j_call: TRBJ1-2; clone_size: .; v_call: TRBV7-9
cdr3_aa: CASSYRTGISGNTIYF; cdr3_nt: TGTGCCAGCAGTTACAGGACAGGCATCTCTGGAAACACCATATATTTT; d_call: TRBD1; j_call: TRBJ1-3; clone_size: .; v_call: TRBV6-5
cdr3_aa: CASSQGLQEYF; cdr3_nt: TGTGCCAGCTCACAGGGACTCCAAGAGTACTTC; d_call: .; j_call: TRBJ2-7; clone_size: .; v_call: TRBV18
cdr3_aa: CASSDEGGRGSSSPLHF; cdr3_nt: TGTGCCAGCAGCGACGAGGGGGGCAGGGGGAGTAGTTCACCCCTCCACTTT; d_call: TRBD1; j_call: TRBJ1-6; clone_size: .; v_call: TRBV9
cdr3_aa: CASSSDARSGIAKNIQYF; cdr3_nt: TGTGCCAGCAGCTCAGACGCAAGATCGGGGATAGCCAAAAACATTCAGTACTTC; d_call: .; j_call: TRBJ2-4; clone_size: once; v_call: TRBV11-2
cdr3_aa: CSLAGPRHNEQFF; cdr3_nt: TGCAGCTTAGCGGGGCCCCGCCACAATGAGCAGTTCTTC; d_call: TRBD2; j_call: TRBJ2-1; clone_size: .; v_call: TRBV29-1
cdr3_aa: CSASWVHGDNSPLHF; cdr3_nt: TGCAGTGCTAGTTGGGTTCACGGGGATAATTCACCCCTCCACTTT; d_call: .; j_call: TRBJ1-6; clone_size: once; v_call: TRBV20-1
cdr3_aa: CASSVGHGGGEKLFF; cdr3_nt: TGTGCCAGCAGCGTAGGCCACGGGGGAGGCGAAAAACTGTTTTTT; d_call: .; j_call: TRBJ1-4; clone_size: few; v_call: TRBV9
cdr3_aa: CASSLRTGNTGELFF; cdr3_nt: TGCGCCAGCAGCTTAAGGACAGGGAACACCGGGGAGCTGTTTTTT; d_call: TRBD1; j_call: TRBJ2-2; clone_size: .; v_call: TRBV5-1
cdr3_aa: CASSPRREGTQYF; cdr3_nt: TGTGCCAGCTCACCACGAAGGGAGGGGACGCAGTATTTT; d_call: TRBD2; j_call: TRBJ2-3; clone_size: .; v_call: TRBV18
cdr3_aa: CSVVRGPGGELFF; cdr3_nt: TGCAGCGTTGTCAGGGGGCCCGGCGGGGAGCTGTTTTTT; d_call: TRBD1; j_call: TRBJ2-2; clone_size: .; v_call: TRBV29-1
cdr3_aa: CSVDSGGISYNEQFF; cdr3_nt: TGCAGCGTTGATTCCGGCGGCATCTCCTACAATGAGCAGTTCTTC; d_call: .; j_call: TRBJ2-1; clone_size: .; v_call: TRBV29-1
cdr3_aa: CASSPRTSGHLTSYEQYF; cdr3_nt: TGCGCCAGCAGCCCCCGGACTAGCGGGCACCTGACCTCCTACGAGCAGTACTTC; d_call: TRBD2; j_call: TRBJ2-7; clone_size: .; v_call: TRBV4-1
cdr3_aa: CASSLWGGDLNYGYTF; cdr3_nt: TGTGCCAGCAGTTTGTGGGGGGGGGACCTCAACTATGGCTACACCTTC; d_call: .; j_call: TRBJ1-2; clone_size: .; v_call: TRBV28
cdr3_aa: CASSEAWAGVSTDTQYF; cdr3_nt: TGTGCCAGCAGTGAAGCTTGGGCAGGGGTGAGCACAGATACGCAGTATTTT; d_call: .; j_call: TRBJ2-3; clone_size: once; v_call: TRBV6-1
cdr3_aa: CASSVFPSGVTSTEAFF; cdr3_nt: TGTGCCAGCAGCGTATTCCCCTCCGGGGTCACGAGCACTGAAGCTTTCTTT; d_call: .; j_call: TRBJ1-1; clone_size: .; v_call: TRBV9
cdr3_aa: CASSLKSGGPFTDTQYF; cdr3_nt: TGTGCCAGCAGTTTAAAAAGCGGGGGGCCCTTCACAGATACGCAGTATTTT; d_call: TRBD2; j_call: TRBJ2-3; clone_size: .; v_call: TRBV27
cdr3_aa: CASSSGVSNYGYTF; cdr3_nt: TGTGCCAGCAGCTCGGGTGTTTCTAACTATGGCTACACCTTC; d_call: .; j_call: TRBJ1-2; clone_size: once; v_call: TRBV7-9
cdr3_aa: CASRPGTGPYEQYF; cdr3_nt: TGTGCCAGCAGACCCGGGACAGGCCCATACGAGCAGTACTTC; d_call: TRBD1; j_call: TRBJ2-7; clone_size: .; v_call: TRBV28
cdr3_aa: CASSLGRGLGGNQPQHF; cdr3_nt: TGTGCCAGCAGCTTAGGTCGGGGGTTAGGGGGCAATCAGCCCCAGCATTTT; d_call: .; j_call: TRBJ1-5; clone_size: once; v_call: TRBV7-9
cdr3_aa: CASSPMNTEAFF; cdr3_nt: TGTGCCAGCAGTCCCATGAACACTGAAGCTTTCTTT; d_call: .; j_call: TRBJ1-1; clone_size: few; v_call: TRBV6-6
cdr3_aa: CASSLTGTVLTGELFF; cdr3_nt: TGTGCCAGCAGCCTGACAGGGACGGTCCTCACCGGGGAGCTGTTTTTT; d_call: TRBD1; j_call: TRBJ2-2; clone_size: .; v_call: TRBV9
cdr3_aa: CASSLEPGQINTEAFF; cdr3_nt: TGCGCCAGCAGCTTGGAACCGGGACAGATAAACACTGAAGCTTTCTTT; d_call: TRBD1; j_call: TRBJ1-1; clone_size: .; v_call: TRBV5-1
cdr3_aa: CSVLSGGSYEQYF; cdr3_nt: TGCAGCGTCCTTAGCGGGGGCTCCTACGAGCAGTACTTC; d_call: TRBD2; j_call: TRBJ2-7; clone_size: .; v_call: TRBV29-1
cdr3_aa: CASRGGETQYF; cdr3_nt: TGTGCCAGCCGGGGGGGCGAGACCCAGTACTTC; d_call: TRBD2; j_call: TRBJ2-5; clone_size: .; v_call: TRBV12-3/TRBV12-4
cdr3_aa: CATSDPTPRGGSSYNEQFF; cdr3_nt: TGTGCCACCAGTGATCCGACGCCCCGGGGGGGGAGCTCCTACAATGAGCAGTTCTTC; d_call: TRBD2; j_call: TRBJ2-1; clone_size: .; v_call: TRBV24-1
cdr3_aa: CASSFGGTGRNEQFF; cdr3_nt: TGTGCCAGCAGTTTCGGGGGGACAGGGAGGAATGAGCAGTTCTTC; d_call: TRBD1; j_call: TRBJ2-1; clone_size: .; v_call: TRBV27
cdr3_aa: CASSPPGAREQYF; cdr3_nt: TGTGCCAGCAGCCCCCCAGGGGCTCGCGAGCAGTACTTC; d_call: .; j_call: TRBJ2-7; clone_size: .; v_call: TRBV28
cdr3_aa: CASGQGYNYGYTF; cdr3_nt: TGTGCCAGCGGACAGGGTTATAACTATGGCTACACCTTC; d_call: TRBD1; j_call: TRBJ1-2; clone_size: .; v_call: TRBV28
cdr3_aa: CASSRTGNEQFF; cdr3_nt: TGTGCCAGCAGCCGCACAGGGAATGAGCAGTTCTTC; d_call: .; j_call: TRBJ2-1; clone_size: once; v_call: TRBV5-4
cdr3_aa: CASSPSGGTYEQYF; cdr3_nt: TGTGCCAGCTCACCATCGGGGGGGACCTACGAGCAGTACTTC; d_call: TRBD2; j_call: TRBJ2-7; clone_size: once; v_call: TRBV18
cdr3_aa: CASSVEARELAGELFF; cdr3_nt: TGTGCCAGCAGCGTAGAAGCGAGGGAGTTGGCCGGGGAGCTGTTTTTT; d_call: .; j_call: TRBJ2-2; clone_size: .; v_call: TRBV9
cdr3_aa: CASSFRTGFATGELFF; cdr3_nt: TGTGCCAGCAGCTTCCGGACAGGTTTCGCCACCGGGGAGCTGTTTTTT; d_call: TRBD1; j_call: TRBJ2-2; clone_size: .; v_call: TRBV11-2
cdr3_aa: CASSQGGLAGSNEQFF; cdr3_nt: TGTGCCAGCAGCCAAGGGGGACTAGCGGGGTCAAATGAGCAGTTCTTC; d_call: TRBD2; j_call: TRBJ2-1; clone_size: .; v_call: TRBV3-1/TRBV3-2
cdr3_aa: CASSLDFGKTF; cdr3_nt: TGTGCCAGCAGCTTAGATTTCGGGAAGACCTTC; d_call: .; j_call: TRBJ1-2; clone_size: .; v_call: TRBV7-9